In its sample, the clone carrying this T cell receptor (beta chain) was seen a few times. Its specificity is not known. Carrying unique molecular identifiers, the cDNA also gained a universal primer site through template switching. TCRdb re-called the 5' RACE reads with MiXCR, one entry per CDR3 protein. The sample holds roughly 630,000 distinct CDR3 sequences, around 7.4% seen once. The sample is drawn from a study of identical twins. Study-wide results and limits: Beta out-of-frame sequences displayed a weaker excess of sharing between twins.

The CDR3 covers 16 residues. Germline CDR1 MDHEN, CDR2 SYDVKM. The V gene end was trimmed by 5 bases and the J gene end by 3 bases; junction bases not matched to a gene: 10. These same data were also listed under a study on yellow fever vaccine responses in identical twins.

The source is a young woman in good health. The sequencing input was PBMCs. The rearrangement uses TRBV28 and TRBJ1-5, with TRBD1 matching over 7 bases. This chain's CDR3 is CASSGPGTEINQPQHF. In nucleotides, the CDR3 is TGTGCCAGCAGTGGGCCCGGGACAGAGATCAATCAGCCCCAGCATTTT.